A selection of T cell receptor beta chains follows, all from one sample in a study of Ad26.COV2.S vaccination and SARS-CoV-2 variants. Here immunoSEQ multiplex PCR was the method, and the copy in TCRdb shows in-frame clones only, minus some. The sample records more than 300,000 clones, around four fifths being singletons. The sample was peripheral blood, taken in a trial of Ad26.COV2.S vaccine versus placebo. The receptors stem from a person aged 18-60 years who received the Ad26.COV2.S COVID-19 vaccine or a placebo. Each CDR3 is given with its conserved first and last residue. The D gene is left open where the match is weak. The size entry is marked missing in some rows and otherwise reads once, few, many or a size class.

clone size,V gene,D gene,J gene,CDR3 length,CDR3 DNA,CDR3 protein
once,TRBV14,TRBD1,TRBJ1-5,18,TGTGCCAGCAGCCAAGGCGGGACAGGAGTATATAGCAATCAGCCCCAGCATTTT,CASSQGGTGVYSNQPQHF
-,TRBV18,-,TRBJ1-5,14,TGTGCCAGCTCACAGGGGATGAGCAATCAGCCCCAGCATTTT,CASSQGMSNQPQHF
-,TRBV7-2,TRBD1,TRBJ2-5,18,TGTGCCAGCAGCTTAGCGCTACAGGGGGCGCGGGATCAAGAGACCCAGTACTTC,CASSLALQGARDQETQYF
-,TRBV27,-,TRBJ1-2,13,TGTGCCAGCAGTCCCGGGACTGCTGGAGGCTACACCTTC,CASSPGTAGGYTF
-,TRBV5-1,-,TRBJ2-1,17,TGCGCCAGCAGTACCCGACCGACAGGATCGGGAAGCAATGAGCAGTTCTTC,CASSTRPTGSGSNEQFF
-,TRBV5-4,TRBD1,TRBJ2-1,13,TGTGCCAGCAGCCTAGGACAGGGGAATGAGCAGTTCTTC,CASSLGQGNEQFF
-,TRBV28,TRBD1,TRBJ1-1,14,TGTGCCAGCAGCTCTACCGGGACAGTAGCTGAAGCTTTCTTT,CASSSTGTVAEAFF
-,TRBV6-6,-,TRBJ1-1,14,TGTGCCAGCAGTTACTCGACAGCCGACACTGAAGCTTTCTTT,CASSYSTADTEAFF
once,TRBV30,TRBD1,TRBJ2-6,14,TGTGCCTGGAGAGACAGGGAAGGGGCCAACGTCCTGACTTTC,CAWRDREGANVLTF
-,TRBV12-3/TRBV12-4,-,TRBJ1-5,12,TGTGCCAGCAGCCCCACGTCGGGTTTGCAGCATTTT,CASSPTSGLQHF
-,TRBV9,-,TRBJ2-7,13,TGTGCCAGCAGCGTAGTTCAGGGCCTCGAGCAGTACTTC,CASSVVQGLEQYF